This TCR beta chain was documented in a study of CD8+ T cells in alopecia areata. This clone was seen a handful of times. V was cut by 2 bases and J by 5 bases, with 6 bases left in between. From germline, CDR1 is GTSNPN and CDR2 SVGIG (reference sequence). This CDR3 comprises 12 residues. The treatment was: oral pan-JAK inhibitor, 5-10 mg twice daily. Reverse transcription of extracted RNA yielded cDNA, which provided the sequencing template. Method: immunoSEQ multiplex PCR; TCRdb's copy keeps in-frame clones and lacks some. Of approximately 180,000 clones in the sample, 60% were seen once. This specimen consisted of CD4+ T cells sorted from blood, obtained at week 24, from a patient treated with tofacitinib. V gene TRBV30 combines with J gene TRBJ2-2; D uncertain. The sequence derives from a human donor with alopecia areata. The CDR3 here is CAWSLATGELFF. The CDR3 DNA reads as TGTGCCTGGAGTTTGGCGACCGGGGAGCTGTTTTTT.